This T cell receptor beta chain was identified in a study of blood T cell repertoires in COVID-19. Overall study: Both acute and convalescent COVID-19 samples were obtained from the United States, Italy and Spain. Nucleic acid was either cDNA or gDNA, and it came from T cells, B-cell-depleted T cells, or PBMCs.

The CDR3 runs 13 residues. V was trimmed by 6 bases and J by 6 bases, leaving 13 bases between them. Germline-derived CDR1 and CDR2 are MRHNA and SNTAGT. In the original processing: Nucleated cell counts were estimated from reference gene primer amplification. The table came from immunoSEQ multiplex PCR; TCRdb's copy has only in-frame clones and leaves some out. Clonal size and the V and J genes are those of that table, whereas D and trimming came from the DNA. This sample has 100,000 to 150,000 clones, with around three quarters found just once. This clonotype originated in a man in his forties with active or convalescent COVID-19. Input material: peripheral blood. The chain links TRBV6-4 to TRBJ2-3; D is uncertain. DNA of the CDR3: TGTGCCAGCAGCGCCCAGGTGAAGGATACGCAGTATTTT. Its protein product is CASSAQVKDTQYF.